Presented here are 5 T cell receptor beta chains from one specimen sequenced in a study of control samples from healthy donors and cancer patients. Here immunoSEQ multiplex PCR was the method, and the copy in TCRdb shows in-frame clones only, minus some. The sample includes 400,000 to 450,000 clones, 80% to 95% of them seen just once. The sample taken for sequencing was PBMCs. The receptors stem from a man aged 35 to 55 with head and neck cancer.

The CDR3 region has the DNA TGTGCCAGCAGCCGGGCCCTCGCCAGCGGCAATCAGCCCCAGCATTTT. Amino acids: CASSRALASGNQPQHF. V gene TRBV6-2 or TRBV6-3 combines with J gene TRBJ1-5; D unclear. Germline V gives CDR1 MNHEY, CDR2 SVGEGT. Trimming shortened V by 6 bases and J by 2 bases, and 17 bases separated the two germline ends. The CDR3 runs to 16 residues.

This chain uses TRBV5-1 with TRBJ2-7; perhaps TRBD2 as D (6 bases). The germline gives CDR1 SGHRS, CDR2 YFSETQ. V shed 4 bases and J shed 1 base, with 12 bases lying between them. CDR3 size: 14 residues. The CDR3 loop reads CASSARGGSYEQYF. The CDR3, as DNA: TGCGCCAGCAGCGCCCGAGGAGGGTCCTACGAGCAGTACTTC.

The chain carries TRBV5-8 and TRBJ1-2; D is possibly TRBD1 (6 bases). Trimming took off 5 bases at V and 1 base at J, with 12 bases between the two ends. The CDR3 runs to 14 residues. CDR1 and CDR2 from the germline V gene are SGHTS and YDEGEE. Here the CDR3 reads CASRSPGVNYGYTF. The CDR3 bases are TGTGCCAGCAGATCCCCAGGGGTTAACTATGGCTACACCTTC.

J is TRBJ2-5 and V is TRBV15, with D unclear. V lost 1 base, J lost 4 bases, and 1 base lay in between. In germline, CDR1 is LNHNV, CDR2 YYDKDF (reference sequence). The CDR3 extends over 11 amino acids. In DNA form, the CDR3 reads TGTGCCACCAGCAGAGGAGAGACCCAGTACTTC. This translates into CATSRGETQYF.

The V call is TRBV6-5, the J call TRBJ1-6; TRBD1 agrees at 7 bases. This CDR3 region has 14 residues. V shed 5 bases, J shed 6 bases, and the junction held 4 bases outside the gene matches. Germline V gene sequence: CDR1 MNHEY, CDR2 SVGAGI. This chain's CDR3 is CASSTGTANSPLHF. Here the CDR3 DNA reads TGTGCCAGCAGTACCGGGACAGCTAATTCACCCCTCCACTTT.